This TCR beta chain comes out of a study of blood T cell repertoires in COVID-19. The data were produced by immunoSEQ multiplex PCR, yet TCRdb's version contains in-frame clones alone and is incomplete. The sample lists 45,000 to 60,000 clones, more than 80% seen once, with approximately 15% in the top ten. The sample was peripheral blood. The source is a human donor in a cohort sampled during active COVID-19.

The CDR3 region has the DNA TGCGCCAGCAGAGCCGGGACTGGGAGGACAGATACGCAGTATTTT. Amino acid sequence: CASRAGTGRTDTQYF. The chain joins TRBV10-2 to TRBJ2-3, with D possibly matching TRBD2 (6 bases). Trimming cost V 6 bases and J 3 bases, with 16 bases left between them. CDR1 WSHSY and CDR2 SAAADI come from the germline V gene. The CDR3 runs 15 residues.